This entry lists 23 T cell receptor beta chains sequenced from one sample in a study of T cell repertoires in ileal Crohn's disease. Produced via immunoSEQ multiplex PCR; TCRdb's table is partial and in-frame only. The table records 12,000 to 15,000 clones, about 73% of them present only once. The sequenced sample consisted of ileal tissue. These receptors all come from an adult with Crohn's disease.

This chain links TRBV6-1 with TRBJ1-5; 10 bases align to TRBD1. CDR1 is MNHNS, CDR2 SASEGT, per germline. The CDR3 length is 15 residues. V trimming: 7 bases; J trimming: 4 bases; junction bases outside the gene matches: 7. The CDR3 is CASTPGQGPNQPQHF. In DNA, the CDR3 is TGTGCCAGCACTCCGGGACAGGGGCCGAATCAGCCCCAGCATTTT.

V is TRBV6-5 and J is TRBJ1-5; no reliable D call. The CDR3 covers 12 residues. Germline CDR1 MNHEY, CDR2 SVGAGI. V gave up 5 bases and J gave up 4 bases, with 6 bases separating them. The CDR3 sequence: CASSGTNQPQHF. The CDR3 DNA follows: TGTGCCAGCAGTGGTACTAATCAGCCCCAGCATTTT.

The J gene is TRBJ2-7, the V gene TRBV21-1; TRBD2 is the table's D call, not checked against the DNA. TRBV21-1 is a pseudogene. CDR3 size: 18 residues. CDR3 in amino acids: CASSATRFIAGPSYEQYF. CDR3 nucleotide sequence: TGTGCCAGCAGCGCAACTAGGTTTATTGCGGGGCCCTCCTACGAGCAGTACTTC.

The chain's CDR3 is CSVVIAGADTQYF. DNA of the CDR3: TGCAGCGTTGTTATAGCGGGAGCAGATACGCAGTATTTT. The V gene is TRBV29-1, the J gene TRBJ2-3; 9 bases fit TRBD2. The V gene's germline CDR1 is SQVTM and CDR2 ANQGSEA. The CDR3 runs 13 residues. V shed 4 bases, J shed 4 bases, and the junction held 3 bases outside the gene matches.

This chain connects TRBV7-6 to TRBJ2-2; TRBD1 matches 8 bases. Germline V lookup: CDR1 SGHVS, CDR2 FNYEAQ. This CDR3 region has 20 residues. With V trimmed by 0 bases and J by 2 bases, 14 bases remained unmatched. CDR3: CASSLAFLVVGTGNTGELFF. In nucleotides, the CDR3 is TGTGCCAGCAGCTTAGCTTTTTTGGTAGTGGGGACAGGTAACACCGGGGAGCTGTTTTTT.

This CDR3 is CASSLANRGTEAFF. In DNA form, the CDR3 reads TGCGCCAGCAGCTTGGCCAACAGGGGCACTGAAGCTTTCTTT. The chain couples TRBV5-1 to TRBJ1-1, with 7 bases fitting TRBD1. The CDR3 spans 14 residues. Looked up from germline, CDR1 is SGHRS and CDR2 is YFSETQ. After removal of 0 bases from V and 4 bases from J, the junction contained 3 bases not matched to a gene.

Worth noting for this clone: One junction end does not reproduce the germline sequence, and a read error may be involved. The gene calls are TRBV27 and TRBJ2-3; TRBD2 aligns across 10 bases. The germline V gene encodes CDR1 MNHEY and CDR2 SMNVEV (reference sequence). The length of the CDR3 is 16 residues. The CDR3 DNA follows: TGTGCCAGCAGTTCCGGACTAGCGGAACGCACAGATACGCAGTGTTTT. Amino acid sequence: CASSSGLAERTDTQCF.

The chain joins TRBV23-1 to TRBJ2-2, with D possibly being TRBD2 (5 bases). TRBV23-1 is classed as an ORF, of uncertain function. This CDR3 spans 14 amino acids. V dropped 2 bases and J dropped 6 bases, with 10 bases sitting between them. CDR3 DNA: TGCGCCAGCAGTCAAACTAGTCGATCCGGGGAGCTGTTTTTT. It codes for CASSQTSRSGELFF.

This chain joins TRBV11-2 and TRBJ1-2; a possible D gene is TRBD1 (5 bases). V was trimmed by 2 bases and J by 3 bases, leaving 10 bases between them. This CDR3 region has 14 residues. CDR1 SGHAT and CDR2 FQNNGV come from the germline V gene. CDR3 nucleotide sequence: TGTGCCAGCAGCTTATGGGGGGTCCACTATGGCTACACCTTC. It yields the protein CASSLWGVHYGYTF. The full variable domain, completed using reference TRBV11-2 and TRBJ1-2, is EAGVAQSPRYKIIEKRQSVAFWCNPISGHATLYWYQQILGQGPKLLIQFQNNGVVDDSQLPKDRFSAERLKGVDSTLKIQPAKLEDSAVYLCASSLWGVHYGYTFGSGTRLTVV.

The chain combines TRBV5-1 with TRBJ2-2; 12 positions match TRBD2. The germline V gene has CDR1 SGHRS and CDR2 YFSETQ. V shed 5 bases and J 5 bases; nucleotides not matched to a gene: 4. This CDR3 comprises 15 residues. The CDR3 sequence is CASRETSGSTGELFF. The CDR3 region has the DNA TGCGCCAGCAGAGAGACTAGCGGGAGTACCGGGGAGCTGTTTTTT.

This sequence joins TRBV2 and TRBJ2-3; 7 bases match TRBD2. With V trimmed by 6 bases and J by 2 bases, 14 bases remained unmatched. The CDR3 is 17 amino acids. Germline CDR1 and CDR2: SNHLY and FYNNEI. CDR3 protein: CASSYGGGDRNTDTQYF. In DNA, the CDR3 is TGTGCCAGCAGCTATGGCGGGGGAGACCGAAACACAGATACGCAGTATTTT.

The chain links TRBV7-9 to TRBJ2-1; D not certain. Germline CDR1 is SEHNR and CDR2 is FQNEAQ (reference sequence). V was pared by 8 bases and J by 0 bases, with 14 bases between. CDR3 length equals 15 residues. The CDR3 spells CASVDLFSSYNEQFF. CDR3 nucleotide sequence: TGTGCCAGCGTAGACTTGTTTTCCTCCTACAATGAGCAGTTCTTC.

The chain recombines TRBV2 with TRBJ1-2; 8 bases are shared with TRBD1. The germline gives CDR1 SNHLY, CDR2 FYNNEI. The CDR3 contains 11 residues. Losses at the gene ends were 4 bases for V and 11 bases for J; bases not matched to a gene: 3. CDR3 region: CASSVQGAYTF. The CDR3 coding sequence is TGTGCCAGCAGTGTTCAGGGGGCTTACACCTTC.

This clone was recorded only once. V and J are TRBV19 and TRBJ1-5; 7 bases fit TRBD1. Germline-derived CDR1 and CDR2 are LNHDA and SQIVND (reference sequence). Unmatched junction bases numbered 3, after V lost 4 bases and J lost 0 bases. The CDR3 extends over 15 amino acids. CDR3 sequence: CASSTTGTSNQPQHF. As DNA, the CDR3 is TGTGCCAGTAGTACGACAGGGACTAGCAATCAGCCCCAGCATTTT.

Comments on this clone: This same CDR3 is encoded by further DNA sequences in the sample. In DNA, the CDR3 is TGCGCCAGCAGTAGCGGGACGGAGACCCAGTACTTC. Translation gives CASSSGTETQYF. V and J are TRBV5-1 and TRBJ2-5, with 8 bases matching TRBD2. The ends lost 5 bases at V and 5 bases at J; junction bases unmatched: 2. CDR3 length: 12 amino acids. The germline V gene has CDR1 SGHRS and CDR2 YFSETQ.

This rearrangement joins TRBV7-2 to TRBJ2-2, with TRBD2 as a possible D gene (6 bases). The CDR3 loop spans 15 amino acids. Deletions cut 2 bases from V and 2 bases from J, with 9 bases between. Germline V gives CDR1 SGHTA, CDR2 FQGNSA. Written as DNA, the CDR3 is TGTGCCAGCAGCTTACGGGGGAAAAACACCGGGGAGCTGTTTTTT. Its translation is CASSLRGKNTGELFF.

The V gene is TRBV7-2, the J gene TRBJ1-2; D possibly corresponds to TRBD1 (5 bases). Germline CDR1 and CDR2: SGHTA and FQGNSA. The germline V and J ends were trimmed by 0 bases and 3 bases, with 11 bases remaining between them. The CDR3 totals 15 residues. The CDR3 DNA follows: TGTGCCAGCAGCTTAGCAAGGGGTACTTACTATGGCTACACCTTC. The encoded protein is CASSLARGTYYGYTF.

V and J are TRBV11-2 and TRBJ2-2, with D possibly being TRBD1 (5 bases). This CDR3 is built from 15 residues. Looked up from germline, CDR1 is SGHAT and CDR2 is FQNNGV. V shed 0 bases and J shed 1 base, with 6 bases lying between them. The CDR3 loop is CASSLETENTGELFF. The CDR3 nucleotides read TGTGCCAGCAGCTTAGAGACAGAGAACACCGGGGAGCTGTTTTTT. The variable domain in full, with the rest retrieved from reference TRBV11-2 and TRBJ2-2, is EAGVAQSPRYKIIEKRQSVAFWCNPISGHATLYWYQQILGQGPKLLIQFQNNGVVDDSQLPKDRFSAERLKGVDSTLKIQPAKLEDSAVYLCASSLETENTGELFFGEGSRLTVL.

This sequence joins TRBV19 and TRBJ1-2; tentative D call: TRBD1 (5 bases). The CDR3 length is 14 residues. CDR1 and CDR2 (germline): LNHDA, SQIVND (reference sequence). The V end lost 10 bases, the J end lost 0 bases, and 15 bases lay between the germline ends. The CDR3 bases are TGTGCCACCCGAAGGGGTTTAGCTAACTATGGCTACACCTTC. Protein sequence: CATRRGLANYGYTF.

This chain links TRBV5-6 with TRBJ1-6; 9 bases are shared with TRBD1. This CDR3 region has 15 residues. J gave up 7 bases and V 0 bases, and 2 bases lay outside the gene matches. CDR1 is SGHDT, CDR2 YYEEEE, per germline. CDR3 bases: TGTGCCAGCAGCTTGGGTGACAGGGGGAATTCACCCCTCCACTTT. Residues: CASSLGDRGNSPLHF.

The chain is built from TRBV21-1 and TRBJ1-2; TRBD1 reflects the table's D call only, with no check against the DNA. TRBV21-1 is an annotated pseudogene. The CDR3 totals 11 residues. In nucleotides, the CDR3 is TGTGCCAGGACAGGGGATCGTGGCTACACCTTC. Its translation: CARTGDRGYTF.

This clone was recorded only once. The chain recombines TRBV19 with TRBJ1-5; no clear D gene. With 5 bases removed from V and 9 bases from J, the gap between germline ends came to 20 bases. The CDR3 loop spans 15 amino acids. CDR1 and CDR2 (germline): LNHDA, SQIVND (reference sequence). CDR3 sequence reads: CASSSQTGGRGPQHF. The CDR3 coding sequence is TGTGCCAGTAGTTCCCAGACGGGCGGCCGGGGGCCCCAGCATTTT. The full variable domain, in which reference TRBV19 and TRBJ1-5 provide the parts outside the CDR3, is DGGITQSPKYLFRKEGQNVTLSCEQNLNHDAMYWYRQDPGQGLRLIYYSQIVNDFQKGDIAEGYSVSREKKESFPLTVTSAQKNPTAFYLCASSSQTGGRGPQHFGDGTRLSIL.

This clone was detected only a few times. The chain couples TRBV10-3 to TRBJ2-1, with 9 bases aligning to TRBD2. V lost 10 bases to trimming and J lost 2 bases; unmatched junction nucleotides: 9. CDR3 length equals 15 residues. Germline lookup yields CDR1 ENHRY and CDR2 SYGVKD. The CDR3 DNA follows: TGTGCCACCCTAAATAGCGGGGGTACCTACAATGAGCAGTTCTTC. Translated: CATLNSGGTYNEQFF.